What follows is one T cell receptor (beta chain) and its context. Via MiXCR, TCRdb re-called the 5' RACE reads, giving one row per CDR3 protein. The table records about 120,000 distinct CDR3 sequences, 9% to 15% of them present only once. The data derive from a study of spatial heterogeneity in lung cancer. Whole-study context: Unique TCR and UMI combinations averaged more than ten appearances each in raw reads.

This sample's time point: blood at routine non-recurrence follow-up after resection. Unsorted samples of tumor, nontumor lung or frozen PBMC had their whole RNA sequenced. V was shortened by 5 bases and J by 7 bases, with 18 bases between the two germline ends. The germline gives CDR1 SGHDT, CDR2 YYEEEE. The CDR3 spans 14 residues. The chain joins TRBV5-6 to TRBJ1-1; possible D gene TRBD1, 6 bases. The receptor comes from a male donor with early-stage non-small cell lung cancer. The sample consisted of PBMCs, taken at follow-up. CDR3 nucleotide sequence: TGTGCCAGCAGTACATTGGTCAGGGGCTTTGAAGCTTTCTTT. It codes for CASSTLVRGFEAFF.